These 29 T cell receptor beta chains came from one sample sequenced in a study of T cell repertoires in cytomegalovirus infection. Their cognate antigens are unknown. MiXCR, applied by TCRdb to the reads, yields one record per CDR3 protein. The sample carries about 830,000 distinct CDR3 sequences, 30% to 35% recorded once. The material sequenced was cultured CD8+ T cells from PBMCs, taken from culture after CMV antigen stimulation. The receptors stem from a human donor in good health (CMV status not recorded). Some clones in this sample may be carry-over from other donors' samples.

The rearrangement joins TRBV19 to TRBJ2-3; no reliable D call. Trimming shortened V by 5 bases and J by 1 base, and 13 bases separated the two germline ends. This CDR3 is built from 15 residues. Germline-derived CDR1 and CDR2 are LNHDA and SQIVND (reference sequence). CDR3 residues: CASSARSLRTDTQYF. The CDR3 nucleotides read TGTGCCAGTAGTGCCAGGAGCCTTCGCACAGATACGCAGTATTTT.

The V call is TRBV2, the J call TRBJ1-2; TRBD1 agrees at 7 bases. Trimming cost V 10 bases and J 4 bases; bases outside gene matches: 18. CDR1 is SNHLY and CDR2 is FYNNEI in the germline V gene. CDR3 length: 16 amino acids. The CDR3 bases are TGTGCCAACCCTCTACTATCAAGACAGGGACCCTATGGCTACACCTTC. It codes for CANPLLSRQGPYGYTF.

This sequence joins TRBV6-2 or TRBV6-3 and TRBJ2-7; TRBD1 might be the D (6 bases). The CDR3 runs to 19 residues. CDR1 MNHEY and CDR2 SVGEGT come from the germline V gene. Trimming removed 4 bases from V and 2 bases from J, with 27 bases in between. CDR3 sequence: CASSWNRDTNDSITYEQYV. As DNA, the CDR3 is TGTGCCAGCAGTTGGAACCGGGACACCAACGACTCGATTACCTACGAGCAGTACGTC.

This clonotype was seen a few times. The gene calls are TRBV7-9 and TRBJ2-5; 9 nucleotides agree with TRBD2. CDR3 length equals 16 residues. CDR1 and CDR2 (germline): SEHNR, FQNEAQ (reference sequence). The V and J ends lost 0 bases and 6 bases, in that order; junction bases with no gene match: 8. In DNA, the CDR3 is TGTGCCAGCAGCTTAGCGCAAGCGGGGGGAGTAAAGACCCAGTACTTC. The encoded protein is CASSLAQAGGVKTQYF.

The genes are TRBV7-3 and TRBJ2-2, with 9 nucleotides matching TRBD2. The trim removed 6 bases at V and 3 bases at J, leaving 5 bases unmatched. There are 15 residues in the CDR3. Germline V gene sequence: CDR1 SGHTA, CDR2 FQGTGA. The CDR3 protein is CASRRGGGDTGELFF. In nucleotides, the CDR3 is TGTGCCAGCAGACGCGGGGGGGGTGACACCGGGGAGCTGTTTTTT.

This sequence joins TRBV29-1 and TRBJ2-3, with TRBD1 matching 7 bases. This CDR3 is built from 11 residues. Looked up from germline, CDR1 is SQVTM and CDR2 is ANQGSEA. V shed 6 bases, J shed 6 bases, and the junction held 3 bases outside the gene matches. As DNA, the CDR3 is TGCAGCGTGCCACAGGGGGATACGCAGTATTTT. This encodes CSVPQGDTQYF.

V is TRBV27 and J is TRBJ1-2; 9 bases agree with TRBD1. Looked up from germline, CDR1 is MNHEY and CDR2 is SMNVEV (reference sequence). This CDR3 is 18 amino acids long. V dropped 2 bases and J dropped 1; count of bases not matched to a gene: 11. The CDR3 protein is CASSLTQSTGGGNYGYTF. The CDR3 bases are TGTGCCAGCAGTTTAACCCAATCTACAGGGGGCGGTAACTATGGCTACACCTTC.

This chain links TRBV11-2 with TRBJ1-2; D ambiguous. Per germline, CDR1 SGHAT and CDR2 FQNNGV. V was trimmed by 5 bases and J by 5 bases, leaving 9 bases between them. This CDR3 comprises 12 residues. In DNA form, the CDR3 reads TGTGCCAGCAGCCATGGAGCGTATGGCTACACCTTC. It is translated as CASSHGAYGYTF.

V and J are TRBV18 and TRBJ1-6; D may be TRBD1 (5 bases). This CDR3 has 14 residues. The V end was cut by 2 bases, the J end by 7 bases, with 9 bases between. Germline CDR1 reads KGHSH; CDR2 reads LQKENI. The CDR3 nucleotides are TGTGCCAGCTCACCAGGGGACTGGAATTCACCCCTCCACTTT. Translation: CASSPGDWNSPLHF.

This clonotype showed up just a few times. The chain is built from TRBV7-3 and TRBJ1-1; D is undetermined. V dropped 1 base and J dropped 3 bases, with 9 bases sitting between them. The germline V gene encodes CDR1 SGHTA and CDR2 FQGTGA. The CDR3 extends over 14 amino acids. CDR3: CASSLSLIYTEAFF. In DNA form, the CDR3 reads TGTGCCAGCAGCTTAAGTCTTATTTACACTGAAGCTTTCTTT.

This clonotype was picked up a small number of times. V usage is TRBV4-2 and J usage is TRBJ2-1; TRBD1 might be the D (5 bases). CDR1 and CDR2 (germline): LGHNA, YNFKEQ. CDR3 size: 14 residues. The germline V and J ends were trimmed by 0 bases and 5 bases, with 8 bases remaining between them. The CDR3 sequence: CASSQDTGNNEQFF. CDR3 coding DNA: TGTGCCAGCAGCCAAGATACAGGAAACAATGAGCAGTTCTTC.

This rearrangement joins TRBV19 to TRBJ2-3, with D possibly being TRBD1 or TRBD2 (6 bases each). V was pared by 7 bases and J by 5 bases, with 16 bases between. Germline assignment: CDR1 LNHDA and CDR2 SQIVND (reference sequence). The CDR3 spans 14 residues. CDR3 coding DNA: TGTGCCAGTAAAGTTGGGGGGCGTAGAGATACGCAGTATTTT. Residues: CASKVGGRRDTQYF.

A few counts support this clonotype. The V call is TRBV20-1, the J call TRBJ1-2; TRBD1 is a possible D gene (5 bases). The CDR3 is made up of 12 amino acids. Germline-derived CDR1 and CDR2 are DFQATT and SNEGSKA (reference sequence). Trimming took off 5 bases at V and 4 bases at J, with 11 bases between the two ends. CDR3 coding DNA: TGCAGTGCTGACCCAGGGAGCTATGGCTACACCTTC. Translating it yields CSADPGSYGYTF.

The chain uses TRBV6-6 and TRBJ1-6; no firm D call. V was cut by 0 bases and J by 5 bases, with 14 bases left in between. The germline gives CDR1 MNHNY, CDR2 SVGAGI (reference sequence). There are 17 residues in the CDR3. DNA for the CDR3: TGTGCCAGCAGTTACTCGGGATCCCGACGTGATAATTCACCCCTCCACTTT. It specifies CASSYSGSRRDNSPLHF.

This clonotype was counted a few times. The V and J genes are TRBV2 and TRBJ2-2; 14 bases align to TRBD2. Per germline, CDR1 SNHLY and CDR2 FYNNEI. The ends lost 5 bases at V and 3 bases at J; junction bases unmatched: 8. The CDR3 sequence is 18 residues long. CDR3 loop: CASSLRPGLAGDTGELFF. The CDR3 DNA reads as TGTGCCAGCAGTTTGCGCCCGGGACTAGCGGGGGACACCGGGGAGCTGTTTTTT.

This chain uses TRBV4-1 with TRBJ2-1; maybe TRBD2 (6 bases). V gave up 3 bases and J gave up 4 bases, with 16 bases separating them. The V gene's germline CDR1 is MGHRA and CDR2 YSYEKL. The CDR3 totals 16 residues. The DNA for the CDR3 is TGCGCCAGCAGCCATCCCGGGACTGGACTATACAATGAGCAGTTCTTC. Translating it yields CASSHPGTGLYNEQFF.

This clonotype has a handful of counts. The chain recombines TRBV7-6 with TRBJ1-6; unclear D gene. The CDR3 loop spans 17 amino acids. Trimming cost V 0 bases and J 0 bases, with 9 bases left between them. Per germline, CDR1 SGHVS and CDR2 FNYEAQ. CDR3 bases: TGTGCCAGCAGCTTAGCTCCGAGGGCCTCCTATAATTCACCCCTCCACTTT. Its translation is CASSLAPRASYNSPLHF.

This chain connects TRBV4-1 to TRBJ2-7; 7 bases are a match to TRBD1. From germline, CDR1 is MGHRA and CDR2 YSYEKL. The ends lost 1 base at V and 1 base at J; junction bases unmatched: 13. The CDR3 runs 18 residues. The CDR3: CASSQGLLGQRKSYEQYF. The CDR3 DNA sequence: TGCGCCAGCAGCCAAGGATTATTGGGACAGAGGAAATCCTACGAGCAGTACTTC.

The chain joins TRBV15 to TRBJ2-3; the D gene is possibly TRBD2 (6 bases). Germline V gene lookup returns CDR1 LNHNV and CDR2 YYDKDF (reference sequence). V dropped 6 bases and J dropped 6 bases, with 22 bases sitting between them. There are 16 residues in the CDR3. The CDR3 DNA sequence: TGTGCCACCAGATCCGTCTGGGACTGGGATGGGGATACGCAGTATTTT. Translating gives CATRSVWDWDGDTQYF.

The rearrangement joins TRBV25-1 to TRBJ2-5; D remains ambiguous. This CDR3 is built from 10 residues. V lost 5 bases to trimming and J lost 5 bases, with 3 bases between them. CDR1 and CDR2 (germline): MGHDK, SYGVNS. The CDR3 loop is CASSHETQYF. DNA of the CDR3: TGTGCCAGCAGTCATGAGACCCAGTACTTC.

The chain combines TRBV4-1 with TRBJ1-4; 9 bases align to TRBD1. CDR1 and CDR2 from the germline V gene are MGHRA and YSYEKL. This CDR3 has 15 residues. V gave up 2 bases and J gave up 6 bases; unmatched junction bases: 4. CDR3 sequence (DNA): TGCGCCAGCAGCCAACTCGGGACAGGGTATGAAAAACTGTTTTTT. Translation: CASSQLGTGYEKLFF.

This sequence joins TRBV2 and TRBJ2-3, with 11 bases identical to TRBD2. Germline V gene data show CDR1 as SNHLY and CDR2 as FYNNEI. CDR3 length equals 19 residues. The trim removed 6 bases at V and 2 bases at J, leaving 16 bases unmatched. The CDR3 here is CASRGDPELAGGITDTQYF. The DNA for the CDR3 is TGTGCCAGCAGAGGGGACCCAGAATTAGCGGGGGGGATCACAGATACGCAGTATTTT.

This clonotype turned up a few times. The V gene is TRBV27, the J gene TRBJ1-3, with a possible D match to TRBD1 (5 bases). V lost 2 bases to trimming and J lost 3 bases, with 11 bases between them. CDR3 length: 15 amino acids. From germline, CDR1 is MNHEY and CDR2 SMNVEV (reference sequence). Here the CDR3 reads CASSLAPGLGNTIYF. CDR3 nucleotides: TGTGCCAGCAGTTTAGCCCCGGGACTTGGAAACACCATATATTTT.

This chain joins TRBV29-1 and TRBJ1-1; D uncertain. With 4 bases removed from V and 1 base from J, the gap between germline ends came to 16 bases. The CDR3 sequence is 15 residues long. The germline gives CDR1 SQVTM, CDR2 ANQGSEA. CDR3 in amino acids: CSVARSHRENTEAFF. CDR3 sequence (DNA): TGCAGCGTTGCAAGATCCCACCGAGAGAACACTGAAGCTTTCTTT. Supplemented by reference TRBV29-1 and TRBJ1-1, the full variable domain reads SAVISQKPSRDICQRGTSLTIQCQVDSQVTMMFWYRQQPGQSLTLIATANQGSEATYESGFVIDKFPISRPNLTFSTLTVSNMSPEDSSIYLCSVARSHRENTEAFFGQGTRLTVV.

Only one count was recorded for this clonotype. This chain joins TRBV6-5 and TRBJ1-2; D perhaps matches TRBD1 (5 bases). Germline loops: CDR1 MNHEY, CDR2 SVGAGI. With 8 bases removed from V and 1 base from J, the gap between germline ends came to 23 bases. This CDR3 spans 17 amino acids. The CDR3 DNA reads TGTGCCAGCTCACCAGGGAGTTTACTACCTTATAACTATGGCTACACCTTC. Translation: CASSPGSLLPYNYGYTF.

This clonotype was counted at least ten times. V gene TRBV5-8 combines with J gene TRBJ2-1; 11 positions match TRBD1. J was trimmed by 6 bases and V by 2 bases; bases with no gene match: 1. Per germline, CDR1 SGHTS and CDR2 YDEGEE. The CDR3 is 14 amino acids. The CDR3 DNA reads TGTGCCAGCAGCTTCGGGACAGGGGGCAATGAGCAGTTCTTC. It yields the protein CASSFGTGGNEQFF.

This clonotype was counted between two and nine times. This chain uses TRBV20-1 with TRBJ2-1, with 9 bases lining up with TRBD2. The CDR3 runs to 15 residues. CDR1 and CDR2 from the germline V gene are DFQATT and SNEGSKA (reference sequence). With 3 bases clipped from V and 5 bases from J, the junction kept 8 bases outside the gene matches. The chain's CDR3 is CSARSSGVDDNEQFF. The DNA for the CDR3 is TGCAGTGCTAGGTCTAGCGGGGTCGACGACAATGAGCAGTTCTTC.

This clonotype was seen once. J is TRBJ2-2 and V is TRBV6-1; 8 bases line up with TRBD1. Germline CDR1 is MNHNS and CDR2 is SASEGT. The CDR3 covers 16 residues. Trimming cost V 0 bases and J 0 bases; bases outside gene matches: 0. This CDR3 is CASSEAGQANTGELFF. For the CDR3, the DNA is TGTGCCAGCAGTGAAGCGGGACAGGCGAACACCGGGGAGCTGTTTTTT.

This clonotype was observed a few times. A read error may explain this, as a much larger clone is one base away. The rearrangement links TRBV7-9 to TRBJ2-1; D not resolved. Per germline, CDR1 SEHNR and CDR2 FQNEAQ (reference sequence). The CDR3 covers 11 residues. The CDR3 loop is CASSSFNEQFF. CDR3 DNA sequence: TGTGCCAGCAGCTCCTTCAATGAGCAGTTCTTC.